This T cell receptor beta chain was profiled in a study of early T cells in non-severe SARS-CoV-2 infection. Only a few counts were recorded for this clonotype. Losses at the gene ends were 6 bases for V and 3 bases for J; bases not matched to a gene: 10. Germline V lookup: CDR1 ENHRY, CDR2 SYGVKD. The CDR3 spans 16 residues. MiXCR was run by TCRdb on the 5' RACE reads, yielding one entry per CDR3 protein. The sample contains about 98,000 distinct CDR3 sequences, over 13% of which appear only once. The V gene is TRBV10-3, the J gene TRBJ2-2, with TRBD2 matching 7 bases. The sequenced material came from whole blood. This clonotype was obtained from an adult who was a healthcare worker with PCR-confirmed SARS-CoV-2 infection or an uninfected control (not recorded which). The CDR3 is CAIRPDGGTHTGELFF. In DNA form, the CDR3 reads TGTGCCATCAGGCCTGACGGGGGGACCCACACCGGGGAGCTGTTTTTT.